This entry lists 31 T cell receptor beta chains sequenced from one sample in a study of T-cell reconstitution after alpha-beta-depleted transplantation in children. Whole-study findings and limits: Several hundred expanded graft clones reportedly were the source of alpha-beta T cells about two months after transplant.

The TCRbeta library was prepared with unique molecular identifiers. TCRdb reprocessed the PCR reads via MiXCR and lists one record per CDR3 protein. Of fewer than 40,000 distinct CDR3 sequences in the sample, 5.5% to 8% are singletons; the top ten hold around 30%. No antigen is known for these receptors. The sample consisted of peripheral blood, taken 60 days after TCRalphabeta/CD19-depleted stem cell transplant. The receptors originated from a child less than two years old who had a stem cell transplant for acute myeloid leukemia, so the T cells may come from the graft donor.

The table lists this clonotype with many counts. The J gene is TRBJ1-2, the V gene TRBV4-1, with a tentative D call TRBD1 (5 bases). This CDR3 has 15 residues. CDR1 is MGHRA and CDR2 is YSYEKL in the germline V gene. Deletions cut 1 base from V and 2 bases from J, with 11 bases between. The CDR3 loop is CASSQVPGGNYGYTF. CDR3 in DNA: TGCGCCAGCAGCCAAGTACCCGGGGGGAACTATGGCTACACCTTC.

Ten or more counts support this clonotype. This CDR3 is CASSPALAGDTGELFF. CDR3 nucleotide sequence: TGTGCCAGCAGTCCCGCCCTAGCGGGAGACACCGGGGAGCTGTTTTTT. The V call is TRBV12-3 or TRBV12-4, the J call TRBJ2-2; 10 bases align to TRBD2. The CDR3 runs 16 residues. Trimming took 5 bases from V and 3 from J; bases not matched to a gene: 6.

This clonotype was observed at least ten times. V and J are TRBV7-9 and TRBJ2-7; D is unclear. This CDR3 region has 16 residues. The V end was cut by 1 base, the J end by 1 base, with 14 bases between. The germline V gene has CDR1 SEHNR and CDR2 FQNEAQ (reference sequence). The CDR3 DNA reads as TGTGCCAGCAGCTTAGGGTGGCAGAAGCTTTCCTACGAGCAGTACTTC. As protein: CASSLGWQKLSYEQYF. The full variable domain, its missing parts supplied by reference TRBV7-9 and TRBJ2-7, is DTGVSQNPRHKITKRGQNVTFRCDPISEHNRLYWYRQTLGQGPEFLTYFQNEAQLEKSRLLSDRFSAERPKGSFSTLEIQRTEQGDSAMYLCASSLGWQKLSYEQYFGPGTRLTVT.

This clonotype was seen ten or more times. V gene TRBV7-2 combines with J gene TRBJ1-1, with D maybe TRBD1 (6 bases). The germline CDR1 and CDR2 sequences are SGHTA and FQGNSA. There are 14 residues in the CDR3. Trimming left V 7 bases short and J 5 bases short, with 17 bases between. As DNA, the CDR3 is TGTGCCAGCAACGGGAAGTGGGGGGCAACTGAAGCTTTCTTT. Its protein product is CASNGKWGATEAFF.

This clonotype has at least ten counts. The chain is built from TRBV15 and TRBJ2-7; tentative D call: TRBD1 (6 bases). CDR1 LNHNV and CDR2 YYDKDF come from the germline V gene (reference sequence). Deletions cut 2 bases from V and 3 bases from J, with 8 bases between. The CDR3 length is 13 residues. Here the CDR3 DNA reads TGTGCCACCAGCAGAAACAGGGTCTACGAGCAGTACTTC. Its translation is CATSRNRVYEQYF.

In its sample, this clonotype was seen many times. The chain is built from TRBV11-2 and TRBJ1-4; 7 nucleotides align to TRBD1. The CDR3 runs to 16 residues. The germline V gene encodes CDR1 SGHAT and CDR2 FQNNGV. V lost 5 bases, J lost 7 bases, and 13 bases stayed unmatched. CDR3: CASSLGDRALLEKLFF. The CDR3 DNA sequence: TGTGCCAGCAGCCTAGGAGACAGGGCCTTACTTGAAAAACTGTTTTTT.

This clonotype is medium-sized in the sample. The chain employs TRBV28 and TRBJ2-3; perhaps TRBD1 as D (5 bases). Germline V gene lookup returns CDR1 MDHEN and CDR2 SYDVKM. This CDR3 region has 12 residues. Between the trimmed V and J ends, which lost 6 bases and 2 bases, there was a span of 6 bases. The DNA for the CDR3 is TGTGCCAGCAGGGACATCACAGATACGCAGTATTTT. It codes for CASRDITDTQYF.

At least ten counts were recorded for this clonotype. The rearrangement links TRBV2 to TRBJ1-1; 7 bases map to TRBD1. V lost 10 bases and J lost 1; bases outside the gene matches: 12. The germline CDR1 and CDR2 sequences are SNHLY and FYNNEI. The CDR3 covers 15 residues. CDR3 bases: TGTGCCATAGATTCCCGGGACAGAAAGAACACTGAAGCTTTCTTT. Translation: CAIDSRDRKNTEAFF.

This clonotype was seen at least ten times. V gene TRBV20-1 combines with J gene TRBJ2-1; D tentatively reads TRBD1 or TRBD2 (5 bases each). The CDR3 is 14 residues long. Trimming removed 7 bases from V and 12 bases from J, with 25 bases in between. Looked up from germline, CDR1 is DFQATT and CDR2 is SNEGSKA (reference sequence). CDR3 residues: CSGDGRERMSGQFF. For the CDR3, the DNA is TGCAGTGGGGACGGGCGTGAACGGATGAGCGGGCAGTTCTTC.

This clonotype has a count of ten or more. CDR3 nucleotides: TGTGCCAGCAGTTTACGGGCCCTAAGGAACATTCAGTACTTC. Translating it yields CASSLRALRNIQYF. The genes are TRBV12-3 or TRBV12-4 and TRBJ2-4; D is uncertain. V gave up 2 bases and J gave up 7 bases, with 12 bases separating them. CDR3 length: 14 amino acids.

This clonotype was counted many times. The chain uses TRBV28 and TRBJ2-3; the match to TRBD2 covers 12 bases. The germline gives CDR1 MDHEN, CDR2 SYDVKM. The CDR3 contains 15 residues. V shed 6 bases, J shed 6 bases, and the junction held 7 bases outside the gene matches. CDR3 sequence: CASSHGLAGFDTQYF. Here the CDR3 DNA reads TGTGCCAGCAGCCACGGACTAGCGGGATTTGATACGCAGTATTTT. The variable domain in full, completed from reference TRBV28 and TRBJ2-3, reads DVKVTQSSRYLVKRTGEKVFLECVQDMDHENMFWYRQDPGLGLRLIYFSYDVKMKEKGDIPEGYSVSREKKERFSLILESASTNQTSMYLCASSHGLAGFDTQYFGPGTRLTVL.

This clonotype was counted many times. The gene calls are TRBV4-3 and TRBJ2-4; perhaps TRBD2 as D (5 bases). CDR1 is LGHNA and CDR2 is YSLEER in the germline V gene. This CDR3 has 14 residues. Trimming took 0 bases from V and 11 from J, leaving 14 bases between them. CDR3 protein: CASSQELEYGVQYF. The CDR3 DNA follows: TGCGCCAGCAGCCAAGAGTTGGAGTACGGGGTTCAGTACTTC.

Ten or more counts support this clonotype. The chain combines TRBV7-9 with TRBJ1-1; weak D call: TRBD1 (6 bases). V was trimmed by 1 base and J by 6 bases, leaving 12 bases between them. Germline CDR1 reads SEHNR; CDR2 reads FQNEAQ (reference sequence). This CDR3 spans 14 amino acids. Here the CDR3 DNA reads TGTGCCAGCAGCTTAGGGTGGGGGCTGGCTGAAGCTTTCTTT. The encoded protein is CASSLGWGLAEAFF.

The chain combines TRBV4-3 with TRBJ2-7, with 8 bases lining up with TRBD2. V trimming: 4 bases; J trimming: 3 bases; junction bases outside the gene matches: 5. This CDR3 has 14 residues. In germline, CDR1 is LGHNA, CDR2 YSLEER. CDR3 sequence reads: CASSPGLGDYEQYF. The CDR3 bases are TGCGCCAGCAGCCCGGGACTAGGTGACTACGAGCAGTACTTC.

The rearrangement joins TRBV7-9 to TRBJ2-1, with TRBD2 matching over 7 bases. Germline V gives CDR1 SEHNR, CDR2 FQNEAQ (reference sequence). V was pared by 5 bases and J by 0 bases, with 7 bases of the junction left unmatched. The CDR3 has 16 amino acids. The CDR3 nucleotides read TGTGCCAGCAGCCCCCCAGCGGGATACTCCTACAATGAGCAGTTCTTC. It is translated as CASSPPAGYSYNEQFF.

This clonotype was detected many times. This chain connects TRBV5-1 to TRBJ2-7, with TRBD1 identical over 8 bases. J was trimmed by 3 bases and V by 4 bases; bases with no gene match: 9. The CDR3 is made up of 15 amino acids. Germline-derived CDR1 and CDR2 are SGHRS and YFSETQ. CDR3 bases: TGCGCCAGCAGCCACAGGGGGAGGTACGGCTACGAGCAGTACTTC. Its protein product is CASSHRGRYGYEQYF.

V usage is TRBV6-2 or TRBV6-3 and J usage is TRBJ2-3; 10 positions agree with TRBD2. This CDR3 has 17 residues. The V gene's germline CDR1 is MNHEY and CDR2 SVGEGT. The ends lost 0 bases at V and 5 bases at J; junction bases unmatched: 8. CDR3 nucleotide sequence: TGTGCCAGCAGTTACTCGAAAAGCGGGAGGGCCAGAGATACGCAGTATTTT. It specifies CASSYSKSGRARDTQYF.

The chain joins TRBV4-2 to TRBJ2-3, with 7 bases lining up with TRBD2. CDR3 size: 18 residues. The trim removed 0 bases at V and 4 bases at J, leaving 13 bases unmatched. Germline V CDR1 and CDR2: LGHNA, YNFKEQ. The CDR3 here is CASSQDTASGIRPDTQYF. The CDR3 DNA reads TGTGCCAGCAGCCAAGATACGGCTAGCGGTATTCGGCCAGATACGCAGTATTTT.

This clonotype was counted many times. The rearrangement joins TRBV4-3 to TRBJ2-3; D is possibly TRBD2 (6 bases). The CDR3 has 15 amino acids. Looked up from germline, CDR1 is LGHNA and CDR2 is YSLEER. Between the trimmed V and J ends, which lost 0 bases and 5 bases, there was a span of 12 bases. The CDR3 spells CASSQDRGREDTQYF. The CDR3 bases are TGCGCCAGCAGCCAAGATCGAGGGCGGGAAGATACGCAGTATTTT.

For this clonotype: A much more abundant neighbour one base away suggests this may be a read error. The rearrangement links TRBV7-2 to TRBJ2-7; no firm D call. Trimming cost V 2 bases and J 3 bases, with 14 bases left between them. Germline values: CDR1 SGHTA, CDR2 FQGNSA. This CDR3 is 15 amino acids long. The CDR3 is CTSSLTFLVGYEQYF. The CDR3 nucleotides are TGTACCAGCAGCTTAACGTTCTTAGTCGGCTACGAGCAGTACTTC.

This clonotype appeared many times. V usage is TRBV6-5 and J usage is TRBJ1-5; the D is unclear. Germline CDR1 reads MNHEY; CDR2 reads SVGAGI. This CDR3 is 11 amino acids long. V was cut by 11 bases and J by 2 bases, with 7 bases left in between. Written as DNA, the CDR3 is TGTGCCGCAGGAGGCAATCAGCCCCAGCATTTT. This encodes CAAGGNQPQHF.

This rearrangement joins TRBV23-1 to TRBJ2-1, with TRBD2 matching 12 bases. TRBV23-1 falls under the ORF class, with uncertain function. There are 16 residues in the CDR3. Unmatched junction bases numbered 8, after V lost 3 bases and J lost 8 bases. The CDR3 protein is CASSHRGLAGLDEQFF. The CDR3 region has the DNA TGCGCCAGCAGTCATCGCGGACTAGCGGGGTTGGATGAGCAGTTCTTC.

This clonotype was recorded many times. The rearrangement uses TRBV29-1 and TRBJ1-1, with 7 bases that match TRBD1. This CDR3 is built from 12 residues. Trimming removed 6 bases from V and 10 bases from J; junction bases left unmatched: 11. CDR1 and CDR2 from the germline V gene are SQVTM and ANQGSEA. For the CDR3, the DNA is TGCAGCGTACTGGAGGGGGCCCCTGGAGCTTTCTTT. This codes for CSVLEGAPGAFF.

This chain uses TRBV20-1 with TRBJ1-2; 10 bases align to TRBD1. With 5 bases clipped from V and 8 bases from J, the junction kept 14 bases outside the gene matches. CDR1 DFQATT and CDR2 SNEGSKA come from the germline V gene (reference sequence). The CDR3 has 15 residues. The CDR3 DNA is TGCAGTGCTTTAGCCTGGACAGGGGGAGTGGAGGGCTACACCTTC. Amino acid sequence: CSALAWTGGVEGYTF.

This clonotype was picked up many times. The chain recombines TRBV28 with TRBJ1-2, with 9 bases aligning to TRBD1. V was clipped by 3 bases and J by 10 bases; unmatched bases: 3. The CDR3 is made up of 12 amino acids. Germline V gives CDR1 MDHEN, CDR2 SYDVKM. The CDR3 DNA reads as TGTGCCAGCAGTTTGGACAGGGGTTCCTACACCTTC. It translates to CASSLDRGSYTF.

This clonotype was seen a handful of times. V and J are TRBV20-1 and TRBJ2-4, with 7 bases matching TRBD1. The V segment lost 3 bases and the J segment 4 bases; nucleotides outside the gene matches: 3. CDR3 length equals 13 residues. Per the germline V gene, CDR1 is DFQATT and CDR2 is SNEGSKA (reference sequence). The CDR3 DNA is TGCAGTGCTAGTTGGGACAGAAAAAACATTCAGTACTTC. This sequence encodes CSASWDRKNIQYF.

This clonotype was recorded many times. The J gene is TRBJ2-3, the V gene TRBV5-1, with D possibly TRBD1 on 5 matching bases. Germline V gene lookup returns CDR1 SGHRS and CDR2 YFSETQ. The CDR3 totals 13 residues. The V and J ends lost 4 bases and 9 bases respectively, with 15 bases between them. Here the CDR3 DNA reads TGCGCCAGCAGCCCGGGTCGGTCAGGGACGCAGTATTTT. Translating gives CASSPGRSGTQYF.

This clonotype occurred many times. V and J are TRBV4-3 and TRBJ2-7, with TRBD2 matching over 13 bases. This CDR3 region has 17 residues. Germline CDR1 is LGHNA and CDR2 is YSLEER. V lost 4 bases and J lost 5; bases outside the gene matches: 11. In nucleotides, the CDR3 is TGCGCCAGCAGCCTCGGACTAGCGGGGGCCCTCCAGAACGAGCAGTACTTC. Its translation is CASSLGLAGALQNEQYF.

This clonotype has a count of ten or more. V and J are TRBV7-2 and TRBJ2-3, with 10 bases fitting TRBD1. The CDR3 is 16 amino acids. V lost 3 bases, J lost 0 bases, and 3 bases stayed unmatched. CDR1 and CDR2 from the germline V gene are SGHTA and FQGNSA. The CDR3 loop is CASSLEGQGSTDTQYF. DNA of the CDR3: TGTGCCAGCAGCTTGGAGGGACAGGGGAGCACAGATACGCAGTATTTT.

This clonotype was counted at least ten times. The chain uses TRBV29-1 and TRBJ2-3, with 10 bases identical to TRBD2. This CDR3 contains 15 residues. Germline V gene lookup returns CDR1 SQVTM and CDR2 ANQGSEA. V trimming: 0 bases; J trimming: 3 bases; junction bases outside the gene matches: 3. The CDR3 DNA is TGCAGCGTTGAAGAAGCGGGGGGGCCGACAGATACGCAGTATTTT. It specifies CSVEEAGGPTDTQYF.

There are many counts of this clonotype. The chain is built from TRBV29-1 and TRBJ2-7; weak D call: TRBD2 (6 bases). This CDR3 region has 15 residues. V was cut by 7 bases and J by 1 base, with 20 bases left in between. Germline lookup yields CDR1 SQVTM and CDR2 ANQGSEA. The CDR3 sequence: CSAFLPGLPSYEQYF. In DNA form, the CDR3 reads TGCAGCGCTTTCTTACCGGGACTGCCTTCCTACGAGCAGTACTTC.